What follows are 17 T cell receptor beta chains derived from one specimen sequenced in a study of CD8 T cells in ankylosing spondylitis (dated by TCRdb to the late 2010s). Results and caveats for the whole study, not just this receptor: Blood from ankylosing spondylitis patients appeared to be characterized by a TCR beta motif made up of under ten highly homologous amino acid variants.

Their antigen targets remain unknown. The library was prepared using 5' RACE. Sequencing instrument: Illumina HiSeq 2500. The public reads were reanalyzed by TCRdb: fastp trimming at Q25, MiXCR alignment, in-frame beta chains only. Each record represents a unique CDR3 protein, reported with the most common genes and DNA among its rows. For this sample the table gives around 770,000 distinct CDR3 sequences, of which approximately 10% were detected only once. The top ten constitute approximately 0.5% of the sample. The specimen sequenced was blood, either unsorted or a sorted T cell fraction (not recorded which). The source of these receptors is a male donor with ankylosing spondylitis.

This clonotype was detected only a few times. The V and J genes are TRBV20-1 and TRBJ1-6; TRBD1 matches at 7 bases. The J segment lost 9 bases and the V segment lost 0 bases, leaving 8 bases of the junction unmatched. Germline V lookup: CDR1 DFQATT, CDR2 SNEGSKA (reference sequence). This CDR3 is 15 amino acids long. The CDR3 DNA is TGCAGTGCTAGAGATTTCAGGGGGGGGCTTTCACCCCTCCACTTT. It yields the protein CSARDFRGGLSPLHF.

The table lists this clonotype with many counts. The CDR3 coding sequence is TGTGCCAGCAGCTCCCTAGCGGGAGGGGGAGACGAGCAGTACTTC. Translating gives CASSSLAGGGDEQYF. V gene TRBV7-2 combines with J gene TRBJ2-7, with 12 bases lining up with TRBD2. The V and J ends lost 4 bases and 5 bases, in that order; junction bases with no gene match: 6. The V gene's germline CDR1 is SGHTA and CDR2 FQGNSA. The CDR3 length is 15 residues.

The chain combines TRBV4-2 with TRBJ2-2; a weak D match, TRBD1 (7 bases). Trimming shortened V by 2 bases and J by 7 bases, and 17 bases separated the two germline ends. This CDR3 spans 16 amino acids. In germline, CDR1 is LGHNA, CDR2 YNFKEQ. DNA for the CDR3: TGTGCCAGCAGCCAACCCGAGGAGGGGGCTATCGGGGAGCTGTTTTTT. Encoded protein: CASSQPEEGAIGELFF.

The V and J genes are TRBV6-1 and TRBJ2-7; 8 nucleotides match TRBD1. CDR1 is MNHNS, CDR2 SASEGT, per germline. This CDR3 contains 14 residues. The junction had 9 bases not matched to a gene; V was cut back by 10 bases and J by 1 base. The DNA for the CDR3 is TGTGCCACCCAGGGCAGGGGGCATTCCTACGAGCAGTACTTC. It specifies CATQGRGHSYEQYF.

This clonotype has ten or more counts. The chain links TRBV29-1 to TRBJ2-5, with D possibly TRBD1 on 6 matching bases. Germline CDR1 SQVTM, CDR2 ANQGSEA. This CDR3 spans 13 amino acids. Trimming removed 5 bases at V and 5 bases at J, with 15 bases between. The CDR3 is CSVYRVGFETQYF. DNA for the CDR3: TGCAGCGTTTACAGGGTCGGGTTTGAGACCCAGTACTTC.

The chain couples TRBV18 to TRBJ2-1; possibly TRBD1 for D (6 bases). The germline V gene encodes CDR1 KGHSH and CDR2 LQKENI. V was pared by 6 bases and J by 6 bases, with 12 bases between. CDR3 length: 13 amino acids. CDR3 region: CASSRTEANEQFF. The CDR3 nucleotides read TGTGCCAGCTCCCGGACAGAAGCCAATGAGCAGTTCTTC.

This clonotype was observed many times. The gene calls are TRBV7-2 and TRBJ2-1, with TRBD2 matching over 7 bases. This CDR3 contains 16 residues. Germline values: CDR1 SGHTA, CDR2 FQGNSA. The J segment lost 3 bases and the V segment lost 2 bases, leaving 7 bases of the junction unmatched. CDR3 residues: CASSLMWASGYNEQFF. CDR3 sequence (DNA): TGTGCCAGCAGCTTAATGTGGGCTAGCGGCTACAATGAGCAGTTCTTC.

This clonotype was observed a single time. Written as DNA, the CDR3 is TGTGCCAGCAGTGCCCAGGCCATCTCAAGAGCTTTCTTT. As protein: CASSAQAISRAFF. This rearrangement joins TRBV2 to TRBJ1-1; no firm D call. Trimming shortened V by 4 bases and J by 10 bases, and 16 bases separated the two germline ends. Germline V CDR1 and CDR2: SNHLY, FYNNEI. CDR3 size: 13 residues. Complete variable domain (other parts from reference TRBV2 and TRBJ1-1): EPEVTQTPSHQVTQMGQEVILRCVPISNHLYFYWYRQILGQKVEFLVSFYNNEISEKSEIFDDQFSVERPDGSNFTLKIRSTKLEDSAMYFCASSAQAISRAFFGQGTRLTVV.

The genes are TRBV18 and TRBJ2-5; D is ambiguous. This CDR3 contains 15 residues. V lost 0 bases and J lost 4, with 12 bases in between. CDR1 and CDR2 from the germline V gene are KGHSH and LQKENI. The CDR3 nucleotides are TGTGCCAGCTCACCACCGGCGAGTACGGGAGAGACCCAGTACTTC. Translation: CASSPPASTGETQYF. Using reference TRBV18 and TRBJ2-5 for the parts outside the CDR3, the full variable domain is NAGVMQNPRHLVRRRGQEARLRCSPMKGHSHVYWYRQLPEEGLKFMVYLQKENIIDESGMPKERFSAEFPKEGPSILRIQQVVRGDSAAYFCASSPPASTGETQYFGPGTRLLVL.

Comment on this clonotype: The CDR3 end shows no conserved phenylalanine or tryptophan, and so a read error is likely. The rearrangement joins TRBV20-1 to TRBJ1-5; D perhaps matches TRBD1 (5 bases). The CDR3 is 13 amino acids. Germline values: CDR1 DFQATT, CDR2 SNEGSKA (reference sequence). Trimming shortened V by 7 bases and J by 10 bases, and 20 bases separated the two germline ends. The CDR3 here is CSVLSSGDSPQHL. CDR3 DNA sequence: TGCAGTGTTTTATCCTCGGGAGACAGCCCCCAGCATCTT.

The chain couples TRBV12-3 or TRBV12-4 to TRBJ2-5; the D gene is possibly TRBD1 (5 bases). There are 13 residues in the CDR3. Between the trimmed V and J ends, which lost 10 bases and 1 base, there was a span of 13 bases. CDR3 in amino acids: CATSRGPQETQYF. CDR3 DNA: TGTGCCACCTCAAGGGGCCCCCAAGAGACCCAGTACTTC.

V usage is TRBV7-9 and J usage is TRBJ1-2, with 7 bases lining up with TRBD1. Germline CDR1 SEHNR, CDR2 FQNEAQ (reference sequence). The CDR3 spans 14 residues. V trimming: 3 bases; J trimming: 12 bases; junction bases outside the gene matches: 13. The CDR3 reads CASSFGQEPVLNTF. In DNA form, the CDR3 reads TGTGCCAGCAGCTTTGGACAGGAACCCGTGTTGAACACCTTC.

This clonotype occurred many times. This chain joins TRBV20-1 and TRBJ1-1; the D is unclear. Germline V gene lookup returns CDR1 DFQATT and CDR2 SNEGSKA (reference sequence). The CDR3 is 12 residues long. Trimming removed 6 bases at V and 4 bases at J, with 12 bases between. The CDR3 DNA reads TGCAGTGCGTTAAGGGATAGCACTGAAGCTTTCTTT. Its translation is CSALRDSTEAFF.

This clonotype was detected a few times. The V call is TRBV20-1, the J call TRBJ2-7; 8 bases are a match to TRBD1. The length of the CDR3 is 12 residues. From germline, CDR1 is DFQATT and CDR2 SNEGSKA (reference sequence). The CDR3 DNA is TGCATGGTTGGACAGGGAAGGTACGAGCAGTACTTC. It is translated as CMVGQGRYEQYF.

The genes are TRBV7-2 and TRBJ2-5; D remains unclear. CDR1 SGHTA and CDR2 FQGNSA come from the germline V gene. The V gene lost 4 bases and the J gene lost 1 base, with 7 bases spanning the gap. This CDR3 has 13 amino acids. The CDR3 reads CASSSRPQETQYF. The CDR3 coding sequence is TGTGCCAGCAGCTCCAGACCCCAAGAGACCCAGTACTTC.

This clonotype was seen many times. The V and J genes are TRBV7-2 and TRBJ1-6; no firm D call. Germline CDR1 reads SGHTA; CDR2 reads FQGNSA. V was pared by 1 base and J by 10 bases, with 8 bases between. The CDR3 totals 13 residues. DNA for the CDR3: TGTGCCAGCAGCTTAGAAGCCCAATCACCCCTCCACTTT. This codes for CASSLEAQSPLHF.

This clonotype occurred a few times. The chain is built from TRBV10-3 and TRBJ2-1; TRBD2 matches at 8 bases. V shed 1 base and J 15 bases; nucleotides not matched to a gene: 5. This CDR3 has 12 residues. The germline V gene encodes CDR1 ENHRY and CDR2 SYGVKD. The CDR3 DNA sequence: TGTGCCATCAGTGAGTTTGGCGGGAGGCCGTTCTTC. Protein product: CAISEFGGRPFF.